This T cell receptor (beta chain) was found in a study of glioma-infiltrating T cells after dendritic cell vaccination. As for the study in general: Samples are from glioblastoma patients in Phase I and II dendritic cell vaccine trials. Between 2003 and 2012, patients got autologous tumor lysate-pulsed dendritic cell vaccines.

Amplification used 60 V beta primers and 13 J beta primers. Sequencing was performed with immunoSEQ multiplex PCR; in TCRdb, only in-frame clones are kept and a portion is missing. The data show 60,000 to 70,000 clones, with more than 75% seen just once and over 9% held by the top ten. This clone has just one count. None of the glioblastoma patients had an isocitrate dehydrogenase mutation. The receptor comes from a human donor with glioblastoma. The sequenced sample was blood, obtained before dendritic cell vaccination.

DNA for the CDR3: TGTGCCAGCACCCGGGTTGGCCTATCCTACACCTTC. It encodes CASTRVGLSYTF. This sequence joins TRBV5-6 and TRBJ1-2, with D unresolved. V lost 6 bases to trimming and J lost 10 bases, with 16 bases between them. CDR3 size: 12 residues. The germline gives CDR1 SGHDT, CDR2 YYEEEE.